This T cell receptor beta chain appears in the sequencing data of a study of beta chain features in type 1 diabetes. Study at large: Across the samples, about 100 million sorted cells were examined in total.

Broader study findings: Type 1 diabetes patients had TCRB CDR3s that were shorter (moderately but significantly so) in all four CD4+ subsets. A closer apparent resemblance between naive, central memory and Treg TCRB repertoires was seen in patients than in healthy donors. Possible PCR preference for shorter templates applied equally to patients and controls.

Sequenced material consisted of expressed TCRB transcripts (all of the isolated RNA was reverse transcribed). Generated by immunoSEQ multiplex PCR, the TCRdb table keeps only in-frame clones and is missing some. The sample records some 330,000 clones, roughly 13% being singletons. V dropped 5 bases and J dropped 10; count of bases not matched to a gene: 12. The CDR3 totals 16 residues. The germline gives CDR1 MNHNY, CDR2 SVGAGI (reference sequence). This clone was found a few times. The antigen is not known. V usage is TRBV6-6 and J usage is TRBJ1-6; 9 nucleotides line up with TRBD1. What was sequenced was naive CD4+ T cells from blood. This sequence originates from a woman between 18 and 30 years old with type 1 diabetes. The CDR3 loop is CASSHNPDRGVSPLHF. CDR3 nucleotide sequence: TGTGCCAGCAGTCACAACCCGGACAGGGGAGTATCACCCCTCCACTTT.